This TCR beta chain was documented in a study of beta chain features in type 1 diabetes. At the level of the study: Patient and healthy donor groups were alike in age, gender and cell yields.

The study's findings and limits: High-TCR-expressing cells could be over-represented by cDNA sequencing. Among patients, naive, central memory and Treg TCRB repertoires appeared more similar than among healthy donors. All four CD4+ subsets from Type 1 diabetes patients carried moderately but significantly shorter TCRB CDR3s.

For this clone: Its antigen remains unidentified.

Sorted CD4+ subsets: naive, central memory, regulatory, stem cell-like memory (CD45RO/CCR7/CD25/CD127/CD95/CD27 panel). The whole isolated RNA underwent reverse transcription, so sequencing captured expressed TCRB transcripts. Using immunoSEQ multiplex PCR, the repertoire was profiled, and TCRdb retains in-frame clones only, with some absent. This table has under 250,000 clones, more than 11% appearing once. What was sequenced was naive CD4+ T cells from blood. The TCR originated in a man aged 25 to 45 with type 1 diabetes.

The CDR3 spells CASRNIAGVYNEQFF. As DNA, the CDR3 is TGTGCCAGCAGGAACATAGCGGGGGTTTACAATGAGCAGTTCTTC. J is TRBJ2-1 and V is TRBV6-5; 9 bases fit TRBD2. The CDR3 runs to 15 residues. V lost 6 bases, J lost 4 bases, and 7 bases stayed unmatched. In germline, CDR1 is MNHEY, CDR2 SVGAGI.